This TCR beta chain came from a study of T cells in Graves' hyperthyroidism and ophthalmopathy. CDR1 is SGHNT and CDR2 is YYREEE in the germline V gene (reference sequence). This CDR3 contains 12 residues. Exclusion followed for patients with uncontrolled infection, other autoimmune disease, pregnancy or lactation. Clinical symptoms, serum thyroxine, TRAb, thyroid ultrasound and orbital computed tomography established diagnosis. Study results and limitations: From stable hyperthyroidism, ophthalmopathy was separated by a 13 V-J model. In validation, the model predicted ophthalmopathy. These predictions came a median about 6.8 months before onset.

Using RNA transcripts as the source, TCR beta CDR3 regions were amplified. RT-PCR in the first round (using the HTBI primer set) targeted the TCR CDR3. Via MiXCR, TCRdb re-called the multiplex PCR reads, giving one row per CDR3 protein. The data hold some 510,000 distinct CDR3 sequences, with around 45% observed a single time. For this clonotype: The target antigen is unknown. One end of the junction varies from germline; a read error may be responsible.

Specimen: peripheral blood or thyroid tissue (not recorded which). This receptor was identified in a woman younger than 30 with Graves' hyperthyroidism. The chain joins TRBV5-4 to TRBJ2-5; D might be TRBD1 (6 bases). The CDR3 here is CAGGQTQETRYF. CDR3 nucleotide sequence: TGTGCAGGAGGACAGACCCAAGAGACCCGGTACTTC.